A single sample gave rise to the 31 T cell receptor beta chains below, sequenced in a study of control samples from healthy donors and cancer patients. Assay: immunoSEQ multiplex PCR; the TCRdb copy retains only in-frame clones and omits some. This sample yields about 110,000 clones, of which 88% are seen a single time; less than 4% belongs to the top ten. What was sequenced was PBMCs. Every receptor here comes from a woman aged 55 to 70 with lung cancer.

The J gene is TRBJ1-6, the V gene TRBV27, with TRBD1 as a possible D gene (5 bases). This CDR3 has 14 amino acids. Trimming cost V 5 bases and J 7 bases, with 12 bases left between them. Germline V gene lookup returns CDR1 MNHEY and CDR2 SMNVEV (reference sequence). The CDR3 sequence is CASSPDSRNSPLHF. CDR3 DNA: TGTGCCAGCAGTCCCGACAGCCGCAATTCACCCCTCCACTTT.

V is TRBV6-1 and J is TRBJ2-7; D assignment may be TRBD1 or TRBD2 (6 bases each). Germline loops: CDR1 MNHNS, CDR2 SASEGT. The CDR3 contains 14 residues. Trimming left V 3 bases short and J 2 bases short, with 11 bases between. The CDR3 protein is CASSEGGRTYEQYF. DNA of the CDR3: TGTGCCAGCAGTGAGGGGGGCAGGACCTACGAGCAGTACTTC.

V is TRBV18 and J is TRBJ1-2, with D tentatively TRBD1 (5 bases). In germline, CDR1 is KGHSH, CDR2 LQKENI. This CDR3 comprises 15 residues. Trimming removed 3 bases at V and 0 bases at J, with 11 bases between. CDR3 region: CASSPGTQANYGYTF. CDR3 sequence (DNA): TGTGCCAGCTCACCCGGGACCCAGGCTAACTATGGCTACACCTTC.

This clone was picked up one time. The V and J genes are TRBV27 and TRBJ2-5; 8 nucleotides line up with TRBD1. The CDR3 loop spans 14 amino acids. V was pared by 5 bases and J by 3 bases, with 5 bases of the junction left unmatched. From germline, CDR1 is MNHEY and CDR2 SMNVEV (reference sequence). CDR3 region: CASSQRTGKETQYF. The CDR3 nucleotides read TGTGCCAGCAGTCAGCGGACAGGGAAAGAGACCCAGTACTTC.

The V gene is TRBV2, the J gene TRBJ1-5; D ambiguous. V lost 6 bases and J lost 4, with 16 bases in between. Per the germline V gene, CDR1 is SNHLY and CDR2 is FYNNEI. The CDR3 extends over 15 amino acids. The CDR3 loop reads CASRVEGLRNQPQHF. The DNA for the CDR3 is TGTGCCAGCAGGGTCGAAGGGCTGAGAAATCAGCCCCAGCATTTT.

This clone was counted between two and nine times. J is TRBJ1-4 and V is TRBV18; 9 positions match TRBD1. The germline V gene has CDR1 KGHSH and CDR2 LQKENI. Trimming took 8 bases from V and 7 from J; bases not matched to a gene: 8. This CDR3 comprises 14 residues. The DNA of the CDR3 is TGTGCCAGCAGTGAACAGGGGGCACTTGAAAAACTGTTTTTT. Protein: CASSEQGALEKLFF. The complete variable domain, with remaining parts taken from reference TRBV18 and TRBJ1-4, reads NAGVMQNPRHLVRRRGQEARLRCSPMKGHSHVYWYRQLPEEGLKFMVYLQKENIIDESGMPKERFSAEFPKEGPSILRIQQVVRGDSAAYFCASSEQGALEKLFFGSGTQLSVL.

The CDR3 reads CASSSGTTSGETQYF. The CDR3 DNA reads TGTGCCAGCAGTTCCGGGACTACCAGCGGGGAGACCCAGTACTTC. The chain employs TRBV6-2 or TRBV6-3 and TRBJ2-5, with TRBD2 matching 7 bases. Germline CDR1 is MNHEY and CDR2 is SVGEGT. Trimming removed 4 bases from V and 5 bases from J; junction bases left unmatched: 10. The CDR3 is made up of 15 amino acids.

The DNA of the CDR3 is TGTGCCAGCAGTGACTCCGGGGCGGGTAGCAATCAGCCCCAGCATTTT. Translation gives CASSDSGAGSNQPQHF. The rearrangement uses TRBV6-4 and TRBJ1-5; D might be TRBD1 (5 bases). CDR1 is MRHNA, CDR2 SNTAGT, per germline. CDR3 length: 16 amino acids. V gave up 0 bases and J gave up 0 bases, with 9 bases separating them.

This chain links TRBV7-2 with TRBJ2-3; 10 bases agree with TRBD2. There are 16 residues in the CDR3. Germline V gene data show CDR1 as SGHTA and CDR2 as FQGNSA. Trimming took 3 bases from V and 2 from J; bases not matched to a gene: 5. Here the CDR3 reads CASSFWTSGNTDTQYF. The CDR3 DNA sequence: TGTGCCAGCAGCTTTTGGACTAGCGGAAACACAGATACGCAGTATTTT. The entire variable domain, with the rest obtained from reference TRBV7-2 and TRBJ2-3, is as follows: GAGVSQSPSNKVTEKGKDVELRCDPISGHTALYWYRQSLGQGLEFLIYFQGNSAPDKSGLPSDRFSAERTGGSVSTLTIQRTQQEDSAVYLCASSFWTSGNTDTQYFGPGTRLTVL.

The J gene is TRBJ2-5, the V gene TRBV5-1, with 12 bases lining up with TRBD2. Trimming took 3 bases from V and 5 from J; bases not matched to a gene: 5. From germline, CDR1 is SGHRS and CDR2 YFSETQ. The CDR3 contains 15 residues. CDR3 sequence reads: CASSSPSGGAETQYF. DNA of the CDR3: TGCGCCAGCAGCTCCCCTAGCGGGGGGGCGGAGACCCAGTACTTC.

The chain employs TRBV9 and TRBJ1-6, with 8 nucleotides matching TRBD1. With V trimmed by 6 bases and J by 0 bases, 5 bases remained unmatched. Germline CDR1 and CDR2: SGDLS and YYNGEE. This CDR3 spans 16 amino acids. The CDR3 loop is CASNRGESSYNSPLHF. CDR3 in DNA: TGTGCCAGCAACAGGGGGGAAAGCTCCTATAATTCACCCCTCCACTTT. The whole variable domain, remainder taken from reference TRBV9 and TRBJ1-6, is DSGVTQTPKHLITATGQRVTLRCSPRSGDLSVYWYQQSLDQGLQFLIQYYNGEERAKGNILERFSAQQFPDLHSELNLSSLELGDSALYFCASNRGESSYNSPLHFGNGTRLTVT.

V gene TRBV9 combines with J gene TRBJ1-2; 10 bases agree with TRBD1. Germline CDR1 is SGDLS and CDR2 is YYNGEE. The CDR3 length is 17 residues. V was clipped by 1 base and J by 4 bases; unmatched bases: 10. The CDR3 spells CASSVSGGQGDAYGYTF. CDR3 bases: TGTGCCAGCAGCGTATCCGGTGGACAGGGGGATGCCTATGGCTACACCTTC.

J is TRBJ2-1 and V is TRBV5-4, with D perhaps assigned TRBD1 or TRBD2 (6 bases each). Trimming removed 2 bases from V and 8 bases from J, with 11 bases in between. The CDR3 length is 13 residues. In germline, CDR1 is SGHNT, CDR2 YYREEE (reference sequence). CDR3 DNA: TGTGCCAGCAGCTTAAGGGGGGTGGATGAGCAGTTCTTC. This encodes CASSLRGVDEQFF.

The chain employs TRBV12-3 or TRBV12-4 and TRBJ2-1; unclear D gene. Trimming removed 5 bases at V and 8 bases at J, with 13 bases between. This CDR3 contains 13 residues. The CDR3 nucleotides are TGTGCCAGCAGTCCCCAGGTCCTCCATGAGCAGTTCTTC. Its protein is CASSPQVLHEQFF.

This chain connects TRBV19 to TRBJ2-5; 8 bases are shared with TRBD1. V shed 4 bases and J 5 bases; nucleotides not matched to a gene: 9. This CDR3 is built from 15 residues. Germline-derived CDR1 and CDR2 are LNHDA and SQIVND (reference sequence). The CDR3 region is CASSTRQGRSETQYF. The CDR3 nucleotides are TGTGCCAGTAGTACTAGACAGGGGAGATCGGAGACCCAGTACTTC.

The chain combines TRBV7-9 with TRBJ1-1; a possible D gene is TRBD1 (6 bases). The length of the CDR3 is 16 residues. Trimming removed 1 base at V and 4 bases at J, with 16 bases between. CDR1 is SEHNR and CDR2 is FQNEAQ in the germline V gene (reference sequence). CDR3 residues: CASSLVGGARGTEAFF. The CDR3 coding sequence is TGTGCCAGCAGCTTAGTTGGGGGCGCAAGGGGCACTGAAGCTTTCTTT. Based on the CDR3 plus reference TRBV7-9 and TRBJ1-1, the full variable domain is DTGVSQNPRHKITKRGQNVTFRCDPISEHNRLYWYRQTLGQGPEFLTYFQNEAQLEKSRLLSDRFSAERPKGSFSTLEIQRTEQGDSAMYLCASSLVGGARGTEAFFGQGTRLTVV.

The chain carries TRBV4-1 and TRBJ2-2, with D maybe TRBD1 (7 bases). Germline V lookup: CDR1 MGHRA, CDR2 YSYEKL. Trimming removed 2 bases from V and 1 base from J, with 11 bases in between. The CDR3 totals 16 residues. The CDR3, as DNA: TGCGCCAGCAGCCAAAGACAGGGAGGGAACACCGGGGAGCTGTTTTTT. Its protein product is CASSQRQGGNTGELFF.

The genes are TRBV7-6 and TRBJ1-2; TRBD1 might be the D (5 bases). Trimming shortened V by 4 bases and J by 0 bases, and 15 bases separated the two germline ends. The CDR3 consists of 16 residues. The germline gives CDR1 SGHVS, CDR2 FNYEAQ. CDR3 nucleotide sequence: TGTGCCAGCAGCTCCTACCGGGACGGCGCTAACTATGGCTACACCTTC. It is translated as CASSSYRDGANYGYTF. Full variable domain (remainder filled in from reference TRBV7-6 and TRBJ1-2): GAGVSQSPRYKVTKRGQDVALRCDPISGHVSLYWYRQALGQGPEFLTYFNYEAQQDKSGLPNDRFSAERPEGSISTLTIQRTEQRDSAMYRCASSSYRDGANYGYTFGSGTRLTVV.

The chain joins TRBV4-1 to TRBJ2-3, with 8 bases fitting TRBD2. This CDR3 comprises 14 residues. Germline V gene sequence: CDR1 MGHRA, CDR2 YSYEKL. Trimming removed 1 base from V and 12 bases from J; junction bases left unmatched: 9. CDR3 residues: CASSQGMRREGQYF. The DNA of the CDR3 is TGCGCCAGCAGCCAAGGAATGAGACGGGAGGGCCAGTATTTT.

The rearrangement uses TRBV13 and TRBJ1-5; D is perhaps TRBD1 (6 bases). CDR1 and CDR2 from the germline V gene are PRHDT and FYEKMQ (reference sequence). The CDR3 covers 17 residues. With 5 bases removed from V and 2 bases from J, the gap between germline ends came to 19 bases. CDR3 loop: CASSLGGGRMGNQPQHF. CDR3 coding DNA: TGTGCCAGCAGCCTTGGGGGCGGCCGTATGGGCAATCAGCCCCAGCATTTT.

This clone has just one count. V is TRBV9 and J is TRBJ2-7; TRBD2 agrees at 7 bases. After removal of 4 bases from V and 3 bases from J, the junction contained 10 bases not matched to a gene. Germline CDR1 is SGDLS and CDR2 is YYNGEE. CDR3 size: 15 residues. The CDR3 nucleotides are TGTGCCAGCAGCCCGAATGAAGCGGGGCGCTACGAGCAGTACTTC. It codes for CASSPNEAGRYEQYF.

This chain links TRBV7-2 with TRBJ1-2; possible D gene TRBD1, 5 bases. CDR3 size: 15 residues. Trimming pared 3 bases from V and 5 bases from J, leaving 16 bases between. Per germline, CDR1 SGHTA and CDR2 FQGNSA. DNA of the CDR3: TGTGCCAGCAGCTTGGGACGTGCGGGGGGTTATGGCTACACCTTC. It yields the protein CASSLGRAGGYGYTF.

The V call is TRBV19, the J call TRBJ2-2, with D possibly matching TRBD2 (5 bases). This CDR3 region has 14 residues. Trimming pared 10 bases from V and 4 bases from J, leaving 16 bases between. In germline, CDR1 is LNHDA, CDR2 SQIVND (reference sequence). Written as DNA, the CDR3 is TGTGCCACCACGGTCGGGAAGCGCACCGGGGAGCTGTTTTTT. It translates to CATTVGKRTGELFF.

The chain employs TRBV6-2 or TRBV6-3 and TRBJ1-2; the D is unclear. Germline V gene data show CDR1 as MNHEY and CDR2 as SVGEGT. Trimming removed 5 bases from V and 4 bases from J, with 8 bases in between. The CDR3 consists of 12 residues. The CDR3 DNA is TGTGCCAGCAGTGCTCTCAGCTATGGCTACACCTTC. Protein product: CASSALSYGYTF.

The genes are TRBV13 and TRBJ1-2; TRBD1 aligns across 10 bases. Germline CDR1 is PRHDT and CDR2 is FYEKMQ (reference sequence). Trimming removed 7 bases from V and 5 bases from J; junction bases left unmatched: 7. The CDR3 has 14 residues. For the CDR3, the DNA is TGTGCCAGCATACGACAGGGGGCGAATTATGGCTACACCTTC. Translation: CASIRQGANYGYTF.

This sequence joins TRBV10-3 and TRBJ1-1, with a tentative D call TRBD1 (6 bases). V was clipped by 4 bases and J by 0 bases, with 9 bases between them. Germline V lookup: CDR1 ENHRY, CDR2 SYGVKD. The length of the CDR3 is 14 residues. The DNA of the CDR3 is TGTGCCATCAGTGCGGACAGTCTGAACACTGAAGCTTTCTTT. Its protein is CAISADSLNTEAFF.

This rearrangement joins TRBV6-6 to TRBJ2-3; no clear D. The V gene's germline CDR1 is MNHNY and CDR2 SVGAGI (reference sequence). The germline V and J ends were trimmed by 5 bases and 1 base, with 16 bases remaining between them. This CDR3 is 16 amino acids long. The CDR3 here is CASSGTSVAGTDTQYF. In DNA, the CDR3 is TGTGCCAGCAGTGGTACCTCGGTGGCCGGCACAGATACGCAGTATTTT.

The CDR3 DNA follows: TGCGCCAGCAGCCACGTCAGCGGTCTCAGTTACTTC. Translation gives CASSHVSGLSYF. This chain connects TRBV4-1 to TRBJ2-7; D is possibly TRBD2 (5 bases). The CDR3 contains 12 residues. Trimming cost V 3 bases and J 13 bases, with 16 bases left between them. Germline CDR1 reads MGHRA; CDR2 reads YSYEKL.

This chain links TRBV12-3 or TRBV12-4 with TRBJ1-1; D remains ambiguous. The CDR3 covers 12 residues. V gave up 2 bases and J gave up 1 base, with 2 bases separating them. The CDR3 coding sequence is TGTGCCAGCAGTTTACAGAACACTGAAGCTTTCTTT. Its translation is CASSLQNTEAFF.

The chain combines TRBV19 with TRBJ2-2; D call uncertain. Germline V gene sequence: CDR1 LNHDA, CDR2 SQIVND (reference sequence). The CDR3 totals 15 residues. V was shortened by 4 bases and J by 3 bases, with 12 bases between the two germline ends. CDR3 region: CASSNLKVDTGELFF. In DNA form, the CDR3 reads TGTGCCAGTAGTAACCTTAAGGTGGACACCGGGGAGCTGTTTTTT.

CDR3 protein: CASSFRGGEETQYF. Here the CDR3 DNA reads TGTGCCAGCAGCTTCCGGGGGGGGGAAGAGACCCAGTACTTC. The chain couples TRBV5-4 to TRBJ2-5; 8 bases agree with TRBD2. The junction had 3 bases not matched to a gene; V was cut back by 2 bases and J by 3 bases. The CDR3 is made up of 14 amino acids. Germline values: CDR1 SGHNT, CDR2 YYREEE (reference sequence). Complete variable domain (other parts from reference TRBV5-4 and TRBJ2-5): ETGVTQSPTHLIKTRGQQVTLRCSSQSGHNTVSWYQQALGQGPQFIFQYYREEENGRGNFPPRFSGLQFPNYSSELNVNALELDDSALYLCASSFRGGEETQYFGPGTRLLVL.